This TCR beta chain was recorded in a study of identical twins. MiXCR, run by TCRdb on the 5' RACE reads, gives a single entry per CDR3 protein. Of 450,000 or so distinct CDR3 sequences listed, 11% to 15% were seen once; the top ten hold around 0.57%. The CDR3 length is 16 residues. In germline, CDR1 is KGHDR, CDR2 SFDVKD. V was clipped by 3 bases and J by 3 bases, with 13 bases between them. General study points: Abundant beta clonotypes from cord blood bore fewer insertions; memory repertoires lacked this pattern.

Each donor was a healthy Caucasian. In regard to this clonotype: What it recognizes is unknown.

The same data also went into a second study, on yellow fever vaccine responses in identical twins.

This receptor was obtained from a woman between 18 and 29 years old in good health. V usage is TRBV24-1 and J usage is TRBJ2-2; D assignment may be TRBD1 or TRBD2 (7 bases each). The sequenced material came from CD4+ T cells sorted from blood. CDR3 in DNA: TGTGCCACCAGTGATGCAGGGGGGGCGGACACCGGGGAGCTGTTTTTT. Its protein is CATSDAGGADTGELFF.